Shown below are 2 T cell receptor beta chains from a single sample sequenced in a study of T cells in Graves' hyperthyroidism and ophthalmopathy. Authors of the study amplified TCR beta CDR3 regions from RNA transcripts. The study used the HTBI primer set for a first-round RT-PCR of the TCR CDR3. MiXCR, run by TCRdb on the multiplex PCR reads, gives a single entry per CDR3 protein. The sample has under 350,000 distinct CDR3 sequences; roughly an eighth are singletons. The sample taken for sequencing was blood. The source of these receptors is a woman in her thirties or forties with Graves' hyperthyroidism.

The chain employs TRBV7-9 and TRBJ2-1; 11 nucleotides line up with TRBD2. This CDR3 is built from 18 residues. V shed 0 bases and J 7 bases; nucleotides not matched to a gene: 11. CDR1 SEHNR and CDR2 FQNEAQ come from the germline V gene (reference sequence). CDR3 loop: CASSLAQLAGELGNEQFF. Written as DNA, the CDR3 is TGTGCCAGCAGCTTAGCCCAACTAGCGGGAGAGTTAGGGAATGAGCAGTTCTTC.

The rearrangement links TRBV4-1 to TRBJ1-5, with a possible D match to TRBD1 (5 bases). This CDR3 has 15 residues. Germline V lookup: CDR1 MGHRA, CDR2 YSYEKL. Trimming removed 0 bases from V and 6 bases from J, with 12 bases in between. In nucleotides, the CDR3 is TGCGCCAGCAGCCAAGATCGGTATGGGGGTCAGCCCCAGCATTTT. It encodes CASSQDRYGGQPQHF.